The 29 T cell receptor beta chains below were found in one sample sequenced in a study of cytomegalovirus exposure and HLA in healthy donors. Vbeta (60) and Jbeta (13) primers were used in the PCR. Produced via immunoSEQ multiplex PCR; TCRdb's table is partial and in-frame only. The data contain roughly 140,000 clones, roughly 76% of them seen just once; the ten biggest clones take up roughly 14%. Sequenced: PBMCs. The source is a human donor in good health.

V and J are TRBV5-1 and TRBJ2-7; 8 positions match TRBD1. The germline CDR1 and CDR2 sequences are SGHRS and YFSETQ. With 2 bases clipped from V and 2 bases from J, the junction kept 6 bases outside the gene matches. The CDR3 contains 15 residues. For the CDR3, the DNA is TGCGCCAGCAGCTTTATCACAGGGGGACCCTACGAGCAGTACTTC. Protein product: CASSFITGGPYEQYF.

This chain joins TRBV2 and TRBJ1-4, with 8 bases lining up with TRBD1. Looked up from germline, CDR1 is SNHLY and CDR2 is FYNNEI. The junction had 7 bases not matched to a gene; V was cut back by 7 bases and J by 0 bases. CDR3 length equals 16 residues. The DNA for the CDR3 is TGTGCCAGCATAGGGGACAGGCGTGCAACTAATGAAAAACTGTTTTTT. Protein product: CASIGDRRATNEKLFF.

This chain links TRBV19 with TRBJ2-2; 9 bases map to TRBD1. There are 16 residues in the CDR3. V shed 4 bases, J shed 0 bases, and the junction held 3 bases outside the gene matches. Germline V gene data show CDR1 as LNHDA and CDR2 as SQIVND (reference sequence). The CDR3 sequence: CASSNTGGTNTGELFF. The CDR3 nucleotides read TGTGCCAGTAGTAACACAGGGGGCACGAACACCGGGGAGCTGTTTTTT.

This rearrangement joins TRBV2 to TRBJ2-5; 9 positions agree with TRBD1. Germline values: CDR1 SNHLY, CDR2 FYNNEI. The CDR3 consists of 14 residues. The junction had 6 bases not matched to a gene; V was cut back by 5 bases and J by 5 bases. In DNA, the CDR3 is TGTGCCAGCAGTCAAGACAGGGGGGTGGAGACCCAGTACTTC. Encoded protein: CASSQDRGVETQYF. The full variable domain, its missing parts supplied by reference TRBV2 and TRBJ2-5, is EPEVTQTPSHQVTQMGQEVILRCVPISNHLYFYWYRQILGQKVEFLVSFYNNEISEKSEIFDDQFSVERPDGSNFTLKIRSTKLEDSAMYFCASSQDRGVETQYFGPGTRLLVL.

This chain links TRBV5-1 with TRBJ1-5, with D perhaps TRBD1 (6 bases). Germline CDR1 reads SGHRS; CDR2 reads YFSETQ. This CDR3 comprises 16 residues. V shed 0 bases and J shed 1 base, with 11 bases lying between them. CDR3 sequence reads: CASSLDGDISNQPQHF. As DNA, the CDR3 is TGCGCCAGCAGCTTGGACGGGGACATCAGCAATCAGCCCCAGCATTTT.

This rearrangement joins TRBV7-3 to TRBJ2-1, with 9 bases identical to TRBD1. V lost 5 bases to trimming and J lost 8 bases; unmatched junction nucleotides: 4. The CDR3 extends over 13 amino acids. Germline V gene lookup returns CDR1 SGHTA and CDR2 FQGTGA. CDR3 sequence reads: CASSRDRAYEQFF. CDR3 coding DNA: TGTGCCAGCAGCCGGGACAGGGCCTATGAGCAGTTCTTC.

The V and J genes are TRBV27 and TRBJ1-1; D gene unclear. The CDR3 length is 14 residues. The germline CDR1 and CDR2 sequences are MNHEY and SMNVEV (reference sequence). Trimming took 5 bases from V and 0 from J, leaving 10 bases between them. This CDR3 reads CASSPGRLNTEAFF. CDR3 bases: TGTGCCAGCAGTCCTGGGCGCCTGAACACTGAAGCTTTCTTT.

V is TRBV2 and J is TRBJ1-3; tentatively, D is TRBD1 (6 bases). V was shortened by 6 bases and J by 0 bases, with 15 bases between the two germline ends. Germline V gene sequence: CDR1 SNHLY, CDR2 FYNNEI. This CDR3 region has 16 residues. In DNA form, the CDR3 reads TGTGCCAGCAGAGCCAGGGGATCGAGCTCTGGAAACACCATATATTTT. Amino acid sequence: CASRARGSSSGNTIYF.

V gene TRBV6-5 combines with J gene TRBJ1-4; possible D gene TRBD1, 5 bases. Trimming left V 5 bases short and J 10 bases short, with 17 bases between. Germline V gene lookup returns CDR1 MNHEY and CDR2 SVGAGI. The CDR3 has 14 amino acids. CDR3 nucleotides: TGTGCCAGCAGTACCACCGCAGGGAAAGGAAAACTGTTTTTT. Translated: CASSTTAGKGKLFF.

As to this clone: Other DNA variants within this sample encode the same CDR3. V is TRBV9 and J is TRBJ2-5, with 8 bases that match TRBD2. V gave up 0 bases and J gave up 2 bases; unmatched junction bases: 3. The length of the CDR3 is 15 residues. CDR1 and CDR2 (germline): SGDLS, YYNGEE. CDR3 nucleotides: TGTGCCAGCAGCGTAGGACTAGCGCTACAAGAGACCCAGTACTTC. Translating gives CASSVGLALQETQYF.

CDR3 nucleotide sequence: TGTGCCAGCAGTCCGCCTCTGGGAGGGTCCTACGAGCAGTACTTC. Amino acid sequence: CASSPPLGGSYEQYF. The chain carries TRBV28 and TRBJ2-7; TRBD2 aligns across 7 bases. The V and J ends lost 5 bases and 1 base, in that order; junction bases with no gene match: 8. The CDR3 spans 15 residues. Germline V CDR1 and CDR2: MDHEN, SYDVKM.

The rearrangement uses TRBV18 and TRBJ1-3, with a tentative D call TRBD1 (6 bases). CDR1 is KGHSH, CDR2 LQKENI, per germline. CDR3 length: 14 amino acids. V lost 3 bases, J lost 1 base, and 7 bases lay in between. CDR3 residues: CASSPDRSGNTIYF. The CDR3 nucleotides are TGTGCCAGCTCACCCGACAGGTCTGGAAACACCATATATTTT.

This sequence joins TRBV29-1 and TRBJ2-5, with D tentatively TRBD2 (7 bases). The length of the CDR3 is 13 residues. With 4 bases removed from V and 5 bases from J, the gap between germline ends came to 14 bases. CDR1 is SQVTM and CDR2 is ANQGSEA in the germline V gene. The CDR3 is CSVATGGQETQYF. For the CDR3, the DNA is TGCAGCGTTGCGACGGGGGGCCAGGAGACCCAGTACTTC.

The rearrangement joins TRBV5-6 to TRBJ1-2; D possibly corresponds to TRBD1 (6 bases). Deletions cut 4 bases from V and 7 bases from J, with 20 bases between. Germline assignment: CDR1 SGHDT and CDR2 YYEEEE. CDR3 length equals 15 residues. The CDR3 DNA follows: TGTGCCAGCAGCCCGTGGGGAAGGGGGTTGTTTGGCTACACCTTC. Translation gives CASSPWGRGLFGYTF.

The chain combines TRBV5-1 with TRBJ2-5, with TRBD1 as a possible D gene (6 bases). With the DNA end fitting TRBJ2-7 better, the J assignment may be wrong. This CDR3 region has 13 residues. Germline loops: CDR1 SGHRS, CDR2 YFSETQ. CDR3 nucleotide sequence: TGCGCCAGCAGCTTCGGGACAACCTACGAGCAGTACTTC. This gives the protein CASSFGTTYEQYF.

V and J are TRBV10-1 and TRBJ2-1; 8 bases match TRBD2. CDR3 length equals 14 residues. V trimming: 4 bases; J trimming: 8 bases; junction bases outside the gene matches: 7. In germline, CDR1 is WNHNN, CDR2 SYGVQD (reference sequence). Here the CDR3 reads CASSVDSGADEQFF. The CDR3 coding sequence is TGCGCCAGCAGTGTCGATAGCGGGGCGGATGAGCAGTTCTTC.

The genes are TRBV15 and TRBJ2-1; 7 bases are a match to TRBD2. The V gene's germline CDR1 is LNHNV and CDR2 YYDKDF (reference sequence). This CDR3 comprises 17 residues. J was trimmed by 4 bases and V by 1 base; bases with no gene match: 10. The CDR3 loop reads CATSRVKGGGDYNEQFF. The CDR3, as DNA: TGTGCCACCAGCAGAGTAAAGGGCGGGGGAGATTACAATGAGCAGTTCTTC.

This sequence joins TRBV4-1 and TRBJ2-3, with TRBD2 as a possible D gene (7 bases). V was cut by 0 bases and J by 4 bases, with 17 bases left in between. Looked up from germline, CDR1 is MGHRA and CDR2 is YSYEKL. The CDR3 covers 17 residues. The CDR3 protein is CASSQEEGGGFPDTQYF. The CDR3 nucleotides read TGCGCCAGCAGCCAAGAGGAAGGCGGGGGCTTCCCAGATACGCAGTATTTT.

The V gene is TRBV7-2, the J gene TRBJ2-5; 7 bases are shared with TRBD1. Losses at the gene ends were 2 bases for V and 2 bases for J; bases not matched to a gene: 5. The CDR3 has 15 residues. The germline CDR1 and CDR2 sequences are SGHTA and FQGNSA. Here the CDR3 reads CASSLYRGRQETQYF. DNA of the CDR3: TGTGCCAGCAGCTTATACAGGGGTCGACAAGAGACCCAGTACTTC. Filled out from reference TRBV7-2 and TRBJ2-5, the complete variable domain reads GAGVSQSPSNKVTEKGKDVELRCDPISGHTALYWYRQSLGQGLEFLIYFQGNSAPDKSGLPSDRFSAERTGGSVSTLTIQRTQQEDSAVYLCASSLYRGRQETQYFGPGTRLLVL.

The chain links TRBV2 to TRBJ1-5, with D unclear. The length of the CDR3 is 14 residues. Germline V CDR1 and CDR2: SNHLY, FYNNEI. The ends were cut back, 6 bases at V and 0 bases at J, with 9 bases in the middle. CDR3 sequence: CASRGGYSNQPQHF. For the CDR3, the DNA is TGTGCCAGCAGAGGCGGTTATAGCAATCAGCCCCAGCATTTT.

The V call is TRBV19, the J call TRBJ1-5, with D uncertain. V was pared by 1 base and J by 7 bases, with 5 bases between. The CDR3 covers 12 residues. The germline gives CDR1 LNHDA, CDR2 SQIVND (reference sequence). The CDR3 nucleotides read TGTGCCAGTAGTATAGGCGAACAGCCCCAGCATTTT. It yields the protein CASSIGEQPQHF.

The J gene is TRBJ2-2, the V gene TRBV5-1, with TRBD1 as a possible D gene (6 bases). Germline CDR1 is SGHRS and CDR2 is YFSETQ. The CDR3 extends over 13 amino acids. Between the trimmed V and J ends, which lost 4 bases and 6 bases, there was a span of 10 bases. CDR3 protein: CASSEQGPGELFF. CDR3 nucleotide sequence: TGCGCCAGCAGCGAACAGGGCCCCGGGGAGCTGTTTTTT.

The chain carries TRBV27 and TRBJ2-3, with 9 bases identical to TRBD2. Germline V gives CDR1 MNHEY, CDR2 SMNVEV (reference sequence). This CDR3 is 16 amino acids long. V shed 11 bases, J shed 4 bases, and the junction held 16 bases outside the gene matches. CDR3 nucleotides: TGTGCCGCGCCCGCCACCGGAGCGGGGGGACCAGATACGCAGTATTTT. This codes for CAAPATGAGGPDTQYF.

The chain is built from TRBV9 and TRBJ2-3, with D perhaps matching TRBD2 (7 bases). Germline CDR1 is SGDLS and CDR2 is YYNGEE. The ends were cut back, 3 bases at V and 7 bases at J, with 21 bases in the middle. This CDR3 has 16 amino acids. CDR3 bases: TGTGCCAGCAGCGGAGGTTTTGCGGGGGCCGCATATACGCAGTATTTT. It specifies CASSGGFAGAAYTQYF.

V usage is TRBV10-3 and J usage is TRBJ1-4, with D perhaps TRBD1 (5 bases). The CDR3 is 13 residues long. Trimming pared 10 bases from V and 5 bases from J, leaving 14 bases between. Germline V gives CDR1 ENHRY, CDR2 SYGVKD. DNA of the CDR3: TGTGCCACTGCAGGGAATGAGAATGAAAAACTGTTTTTT. Protein product: CATAGNENEKLFF.

This chain uses TRBV5-1 with TRBJ2-1; 11 bases are a match to TRBD2. Germline V gene lookup returns CDR1 SGHRS and CDR2 YFSETQ. J lost 9 bases, V lost 0 bases, and 5 bases had no gene match. The CDR3 consists of 15 residues. CDR3 residues: CASSLVTSGTREQFF. DNA for the CDR3: TGCGCCAGCAGCTTGGTGACTAGCGGGACACGTGAGCAGTTCTTC. The full variable domain, with the rest looked up from reference TRBV5-1 and TRBJ2-1, is KAGVTQTPRYLIKTRGQQVTLSCSPISGHRSVSWYQQTPGQGLQFLFEYFSETQRNKGNFPGRFSGRQFSNSRSEMNVSTLELGDSALYLCASSLVTSGTREQFFGPGTRLTVL.

This clone was observed once. This chain uses TRBV6-6 with TRBJ2-1; D may be TRBD2 (6 bases). This CDR3 region has 15 residues. V was cut by 11 bases and J by 3 bases, with 20 bases left in between. Germline V gene lookup returns CDR1 MNHNY and CDR2 SVGAGI (reference sequence). The CDR3 DNA follows: TGTGCCGCCCAGCCGACGCGGGACTTCTACAATGAGCAGTTCTTC. Translated: CAAQPTRDFYNEQFF.

This clone was seen ten or more times. The rearrangement uses TRBV6-1 and TRBJ2-7; D might be TRBD2 (6 bases). This CDR3 spans 15 amino acids. Germline CDR1 MNHNS, CDR2 SASEGT. Trimming removed 2 bases at V and 2 bases at J, with 13 bases between. This chain's CDR3 is CASSESGVPAYEQYF. In nucleotides, the CDR3 is TGTGCCAGCAGTGAATCGGGGGTCCCAGCCTACGAGCAGTACTTC.

The chain is built from TRBV5-6 and TRBJ2-1, with D perhaps TRBD2 (5 bases). Between the trimmed V and J ends, which lost 3 bases and 2 bases, there was a span of 15 bases. CDR1 is SGHDT and CDR2 is YYEEEE in the germline V gene. This CDR3 has 16 amino acids. The CDR3 bases are TGTGCCAGCAGCTCCCAACGAAGCGGCGCCTACAATGAGCAGTTCTTC. Its translation: CASSSQRSGAYNEQFF.